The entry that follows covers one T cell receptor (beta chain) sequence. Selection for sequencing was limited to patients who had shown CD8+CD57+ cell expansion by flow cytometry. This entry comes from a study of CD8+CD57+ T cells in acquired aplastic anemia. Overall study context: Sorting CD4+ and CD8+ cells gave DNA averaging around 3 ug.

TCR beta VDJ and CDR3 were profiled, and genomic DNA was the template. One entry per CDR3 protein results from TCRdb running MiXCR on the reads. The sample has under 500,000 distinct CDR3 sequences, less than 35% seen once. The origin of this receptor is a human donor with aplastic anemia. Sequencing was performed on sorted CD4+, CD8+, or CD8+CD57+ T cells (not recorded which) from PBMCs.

In DNA, the CDR3 is TGTGCCAGCAGCTTCTCTCCAACGAATGAGCAGTTCTTC. Its translation: CASSFSPTNEQFF. V is TRBV7-9 and J is TRBJ2-1; D is uncertain. CDR3 length equals 13 residues. Germline V CDR1 and CDR2: SEHNR, FQNEAQ (reference sequence). Trimming removed 3 bases from V and 7 bases from J, with 10 bases in between.